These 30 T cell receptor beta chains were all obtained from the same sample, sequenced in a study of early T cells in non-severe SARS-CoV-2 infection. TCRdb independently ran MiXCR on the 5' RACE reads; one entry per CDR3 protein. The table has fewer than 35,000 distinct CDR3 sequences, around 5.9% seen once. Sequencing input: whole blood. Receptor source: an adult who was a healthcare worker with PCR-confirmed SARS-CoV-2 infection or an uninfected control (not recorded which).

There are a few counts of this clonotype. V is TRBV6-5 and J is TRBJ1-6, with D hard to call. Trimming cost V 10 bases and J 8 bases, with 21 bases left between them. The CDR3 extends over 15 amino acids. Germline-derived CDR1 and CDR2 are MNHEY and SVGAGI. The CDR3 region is CAIRPGRQVYSPLHF. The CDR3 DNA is TGTGCCATCCGGCCAGGTCGGCAAGTTTATTCACCCCTCCACTTT.

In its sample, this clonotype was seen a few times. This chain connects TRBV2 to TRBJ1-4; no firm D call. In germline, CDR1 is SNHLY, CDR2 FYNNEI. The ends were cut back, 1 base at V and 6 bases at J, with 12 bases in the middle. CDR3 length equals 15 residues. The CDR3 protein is CASSEVGIGDEKLFF. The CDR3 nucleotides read TGTGCCAGCAGTGAAGTTGGAATTGGGGATGAAAAACTGTTTTTT.

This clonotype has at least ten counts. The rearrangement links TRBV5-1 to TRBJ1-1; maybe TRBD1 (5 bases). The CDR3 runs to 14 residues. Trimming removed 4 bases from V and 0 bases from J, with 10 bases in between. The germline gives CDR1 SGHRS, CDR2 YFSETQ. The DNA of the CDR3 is TGCGCCAGCAGCACGGGGCTCATGAACACTGAAGCTTTCTTT. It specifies CASSTGLMNTEAFF.

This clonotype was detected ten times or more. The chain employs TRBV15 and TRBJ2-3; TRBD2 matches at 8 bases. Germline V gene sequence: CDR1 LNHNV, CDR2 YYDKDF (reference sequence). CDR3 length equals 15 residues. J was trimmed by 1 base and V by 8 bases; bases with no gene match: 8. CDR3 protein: CATAKAGEGTDTQYF. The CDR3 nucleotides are TGTGCCACCGCTAAAGCGGGGGAGGGCACAGATACGCAGTATTTT.

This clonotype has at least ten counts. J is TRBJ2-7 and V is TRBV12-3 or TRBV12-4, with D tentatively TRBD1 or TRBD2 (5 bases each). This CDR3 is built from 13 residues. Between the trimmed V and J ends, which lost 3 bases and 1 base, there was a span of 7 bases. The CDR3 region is CASSLGPSYEQYF. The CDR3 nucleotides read TGTGCCAGCAGTTTGGGACCTTCCTACGAGCAGTACTTC.

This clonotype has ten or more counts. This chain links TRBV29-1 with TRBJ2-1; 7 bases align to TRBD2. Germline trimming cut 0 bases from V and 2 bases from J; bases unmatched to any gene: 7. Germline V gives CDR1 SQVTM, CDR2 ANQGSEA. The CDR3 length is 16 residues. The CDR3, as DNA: TGCAGCGTTGAAGATAGGCGGGGGACCACCTACAATGAGCAGTTCTTC. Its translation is CSVEDRRGTTYNEQFF.

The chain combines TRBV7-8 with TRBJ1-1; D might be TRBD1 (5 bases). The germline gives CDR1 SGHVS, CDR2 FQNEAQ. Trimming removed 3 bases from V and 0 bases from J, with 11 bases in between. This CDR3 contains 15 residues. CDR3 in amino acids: CASSFRGGMNTEAFF. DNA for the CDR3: TGTGCCAGCAGCTTCCGGGGGGGGATGAACACTGAAGCTTTCTTT.

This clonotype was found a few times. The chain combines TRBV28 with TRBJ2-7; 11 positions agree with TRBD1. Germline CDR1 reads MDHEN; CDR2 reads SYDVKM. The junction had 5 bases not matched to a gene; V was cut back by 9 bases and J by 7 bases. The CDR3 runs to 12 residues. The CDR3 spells CASGQGAREQYF. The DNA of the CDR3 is TGTGCCAGTGGACAGGGGGCGCGTGAGCAGTACTTC.

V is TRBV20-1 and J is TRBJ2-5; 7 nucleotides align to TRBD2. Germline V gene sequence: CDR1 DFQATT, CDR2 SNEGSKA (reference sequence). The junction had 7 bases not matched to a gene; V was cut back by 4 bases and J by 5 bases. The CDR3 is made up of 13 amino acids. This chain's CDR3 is CSATREVSETQYF. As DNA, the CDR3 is TGCAGTGCTACCCGGGAGGTATCGGAGACCCAGTACTTC.

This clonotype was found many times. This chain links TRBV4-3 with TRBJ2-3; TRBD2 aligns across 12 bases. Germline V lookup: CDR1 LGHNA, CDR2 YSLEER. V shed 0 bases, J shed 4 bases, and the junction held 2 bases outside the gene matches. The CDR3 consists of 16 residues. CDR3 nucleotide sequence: TGCGCCAGCAGCCAAGATCTAGCGGGGGGGCCAGATACGCAGTATTTT. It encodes CASSQDLAGGPDTQYF.

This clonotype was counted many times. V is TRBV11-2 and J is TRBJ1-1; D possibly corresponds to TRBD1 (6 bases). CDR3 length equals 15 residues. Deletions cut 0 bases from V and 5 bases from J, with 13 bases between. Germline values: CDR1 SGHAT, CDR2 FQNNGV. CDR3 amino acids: CASSLDRGAQTEAFF. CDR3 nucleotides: TGTGCCAGCAGCTTAGATCGGGGGGCGCAAACTGAAGCTTTCTTT.

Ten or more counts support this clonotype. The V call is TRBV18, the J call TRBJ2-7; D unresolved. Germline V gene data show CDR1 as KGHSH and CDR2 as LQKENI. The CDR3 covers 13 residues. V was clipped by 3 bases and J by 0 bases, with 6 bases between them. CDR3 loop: CASSPGNSYEQYF. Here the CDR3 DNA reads TGTGCCAGCTCACCGGGGAACTCCTACGAGCAGTACTTC.

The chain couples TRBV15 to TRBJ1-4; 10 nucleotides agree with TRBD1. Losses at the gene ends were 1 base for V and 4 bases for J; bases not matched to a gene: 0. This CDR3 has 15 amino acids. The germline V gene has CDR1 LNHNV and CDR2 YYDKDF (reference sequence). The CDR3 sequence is CATSRGTGGNEKLFF. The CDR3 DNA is TGTGCCACCAGCAGAGGGACAGGGGGTAATGAAAAACTGTTTTTT.

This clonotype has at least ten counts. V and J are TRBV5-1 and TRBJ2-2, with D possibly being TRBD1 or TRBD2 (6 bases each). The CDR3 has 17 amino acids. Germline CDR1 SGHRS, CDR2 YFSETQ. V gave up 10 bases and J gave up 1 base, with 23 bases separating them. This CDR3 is CAAEGILTGLNTGELFF. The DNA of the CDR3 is TGCGCCGCGGAGGGAATCCTGACAGGTCTGAACACCGGGGAGCTGTTTTTT.

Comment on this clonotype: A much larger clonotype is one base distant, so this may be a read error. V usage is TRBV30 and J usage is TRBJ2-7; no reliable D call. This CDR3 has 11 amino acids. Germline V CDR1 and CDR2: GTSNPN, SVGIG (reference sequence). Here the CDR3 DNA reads TGTGTCTGGAGACGAAACAACGAGCAGTACTTC. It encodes CVWRRNNEQYF.

CDR3 DNA sequence: TGTGCCAGCAGCCCCGTCACAGGGGCGATGCCTGGAGGCTACACCTTC. It codes for CASSPVTGAMPGGYTF. The chain links TRBV13 to TRBJ1-2; TRBD1 agrees at 7 bases. The CDR3 contains 16 residues. Per the germline V gene, CDR1 is PRHDT and CDR2 is FYEKMQ (reference sequence). J lost 8 bases, V lost 5 bases, and 17 bases had no gene match.

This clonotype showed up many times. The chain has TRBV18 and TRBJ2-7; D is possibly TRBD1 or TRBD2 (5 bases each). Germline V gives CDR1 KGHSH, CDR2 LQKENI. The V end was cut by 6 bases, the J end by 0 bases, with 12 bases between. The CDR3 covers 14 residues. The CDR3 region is CASSRDGYSYEQYF. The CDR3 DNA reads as TGTGCCAGCTCCAGGGACGGCTACTCCTACGAGCAGTACTTC.

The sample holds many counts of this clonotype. Written as DNA, the CDR3 is TGTGCCAGCAGTTACTCCCTCGAGGCGGCAGCTTTCTTT. Its protein product is CASSYSLEAAAFF. V is TRBV28 and J is TRBJ1-1; D not certain. The CDR3 is 13 residues long. The V and J ends lost 4 bases and 10 bases respectively, with 16 bases between them. Germline-derived CDR1 and CDR2 are MDHEN and SYDVKM.

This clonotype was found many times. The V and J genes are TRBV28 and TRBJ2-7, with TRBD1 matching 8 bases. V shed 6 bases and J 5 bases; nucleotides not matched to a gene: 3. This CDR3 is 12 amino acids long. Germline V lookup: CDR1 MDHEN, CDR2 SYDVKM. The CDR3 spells CASSVTGDEQYF. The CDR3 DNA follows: TGTGCCAGCAGCGTGACAGGGGACGAGCAGTACTTC.

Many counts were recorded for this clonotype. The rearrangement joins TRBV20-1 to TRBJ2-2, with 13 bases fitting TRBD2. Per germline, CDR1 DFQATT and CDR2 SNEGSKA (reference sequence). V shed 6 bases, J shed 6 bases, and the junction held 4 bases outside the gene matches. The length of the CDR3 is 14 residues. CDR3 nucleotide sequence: TGCAGTGCCACAACTAGCGGGGGGGCCGGGGAGCTGTTTTTT. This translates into CSATTSGGAGELFF.

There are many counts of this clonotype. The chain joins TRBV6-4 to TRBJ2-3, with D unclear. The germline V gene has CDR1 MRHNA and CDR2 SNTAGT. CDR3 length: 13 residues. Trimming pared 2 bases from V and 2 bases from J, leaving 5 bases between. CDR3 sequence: CASSDRHTDTQYF. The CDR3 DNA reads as TGTGCCAGCAGTGACCGACACACAGATACGCAGTATTTT.

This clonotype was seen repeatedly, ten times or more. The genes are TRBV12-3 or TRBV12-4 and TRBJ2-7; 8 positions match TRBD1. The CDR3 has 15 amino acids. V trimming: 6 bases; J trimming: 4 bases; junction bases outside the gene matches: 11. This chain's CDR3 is CASRAPGGAGYEQYF. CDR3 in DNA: TGTGCCAGCAGGGCCCCAGGGGGCGCGGGTTACGAGCAGTACTTC.

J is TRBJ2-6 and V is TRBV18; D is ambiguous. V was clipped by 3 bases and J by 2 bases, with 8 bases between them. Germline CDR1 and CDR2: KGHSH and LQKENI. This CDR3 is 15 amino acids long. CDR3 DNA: TGTGCCAGCTCACCCGACTTACCTGGGGCCAACGTCCTGACTTTC. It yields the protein CASSPDLPGANVLTF.

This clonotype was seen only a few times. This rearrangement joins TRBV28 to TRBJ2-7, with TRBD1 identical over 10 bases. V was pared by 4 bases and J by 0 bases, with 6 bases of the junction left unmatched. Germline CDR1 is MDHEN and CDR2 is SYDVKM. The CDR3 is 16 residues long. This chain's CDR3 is CASSSYRDRGSYEQYF. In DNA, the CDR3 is TGTGCCAGCAGTTCCTACCGGGACAGGGGCTCCTACGAGCAGTACTTC. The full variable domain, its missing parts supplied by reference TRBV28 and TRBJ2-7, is DVKVTQSSRYLVKRTGEKVFLECVQDMDHENMFWYRQDPGLGLRLIYFSYDVKMKEKGDIPEGYSVSREKKERFSLILESASTNQTSMYLCASSSYRDRGSYEQYFGPGTRLTVT.

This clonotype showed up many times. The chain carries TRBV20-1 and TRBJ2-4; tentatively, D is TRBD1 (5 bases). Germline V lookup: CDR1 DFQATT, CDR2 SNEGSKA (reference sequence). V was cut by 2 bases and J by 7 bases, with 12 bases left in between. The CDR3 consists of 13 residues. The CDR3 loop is CSARLGHNNIQYF. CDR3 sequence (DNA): TGCAGTGCTAGATTAGGACACAATAACATTCAGTACTTC.

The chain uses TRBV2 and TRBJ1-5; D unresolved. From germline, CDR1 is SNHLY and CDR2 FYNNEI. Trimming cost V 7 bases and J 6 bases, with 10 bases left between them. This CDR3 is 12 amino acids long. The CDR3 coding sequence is TGTGCCAGCAAAGGGATAGCTCAGCCCCAGCATTTT. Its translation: CASKGIAQPQHF. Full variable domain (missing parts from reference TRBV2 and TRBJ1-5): EPEVTQTPSHQVTQMGQEVILRCVPISNHLYFYWYRQILGQKVEFLVSFYNNEISEKSEIFDDQFSVERPDGSNFTLKIRSTKLEDSAMYFCASKGIAQPQHFGDGTRLSIL.

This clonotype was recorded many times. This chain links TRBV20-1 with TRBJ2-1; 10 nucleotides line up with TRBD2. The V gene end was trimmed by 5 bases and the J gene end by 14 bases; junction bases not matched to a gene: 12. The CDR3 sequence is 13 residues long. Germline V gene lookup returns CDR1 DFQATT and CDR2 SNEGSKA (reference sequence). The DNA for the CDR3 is TGCAGTGCTCCTCTAGCGGGGGCCCTTACAGAGTTCTTC. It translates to CSAPLAGALTEFF.

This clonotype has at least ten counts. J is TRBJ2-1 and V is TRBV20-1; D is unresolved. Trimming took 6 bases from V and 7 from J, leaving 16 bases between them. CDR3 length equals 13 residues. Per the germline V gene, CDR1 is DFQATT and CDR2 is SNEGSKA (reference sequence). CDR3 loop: CSAAPGSRNEQFF. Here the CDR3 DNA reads TGCAGTGCAGCCCCCGGGTCTAGAAATGAGCAGTTCTTC.

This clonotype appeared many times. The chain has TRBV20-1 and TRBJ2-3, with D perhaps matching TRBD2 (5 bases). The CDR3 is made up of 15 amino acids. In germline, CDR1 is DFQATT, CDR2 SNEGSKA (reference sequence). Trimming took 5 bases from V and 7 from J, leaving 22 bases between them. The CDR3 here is CSALPGSANRNTQYF. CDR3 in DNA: TGCAGTGCTCTCCCGGGATCGGCCAACCGGAATACGCAGTATTTT.

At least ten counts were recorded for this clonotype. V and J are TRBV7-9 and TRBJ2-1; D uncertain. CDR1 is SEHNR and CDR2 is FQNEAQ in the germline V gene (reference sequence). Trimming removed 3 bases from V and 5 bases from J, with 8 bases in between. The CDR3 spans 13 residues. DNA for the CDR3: TGTGCCAGCAGCTTTGGAACGGACAATGAGCAGTTCTTC. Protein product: CASSFGTDNEQFF.